These 17 T cell receptor beta chains came from one sample sequenced in a study of CD8 T cells in Susac syndrome. cDNA came from about 0.5 to 1 ug RNA primed by random hexamers. TCRdb reprocessed the immunoSEQ multiplex PCR reads via MiXCR and lists one record per CDR3 protein. The profile shows 100,000 to 150,000 distinct CDR3 sequences, around 94% of them singletons. What was sequenced was CD4+ T cells from PBMCs. The origin of the receptors is a human donor in good health.

The chain is built from TRBV28 and TRBJ2-7; no firm D call. The CDR3 covers 13 residues. In germline, CDR1 is MDHEN, CDR2 SYDVKM. V was shortened by 5 bases and J by 7 bases, with 15 bases between the two germline ends. CDR3: CASSPPVTREQYF. In DNA form, the CDR3 reads TGTGCCAGCAGTCCCCCCGTGACCCGGGAGCAGTACTTC. The full variable domain, in which reference TRBV28 and TRBJ2-7 provide the parts outside the CDR3, is DVKVTQSSRYLVKRTGEKVFLECVQDMDHENMFWYRQDPGLGLRLIYFSYDVKMKEKGDIPEGYSVSREKKERFSLILESASTNQTSMYLCASSPPVTREQYFGPGTRLTVT.

The chain joins TRBV6-6 to TRBJ2-2; D unclear. CDR1 MNHNY and CDR2 SVGAGI come from the germline V gene (reference sequence). The CDR3 extends over 14 amino acids. Trimming shortened V by 2 bases and J by 0 bases, and 4 bases separated the two germline ends. CDR3 residues: CASSYATNTGELFF. The CDR3 DNA is TGTGCCAGCAGTTACGCCACGAACACCGGGGAGCTGTTTTTT.

The rearrangement links TRBV2 to TRBJ2-7; TRBD1 might be the D (6 bases). This CDR3 contains 14 residues. Trimming took off 4 bases at V and 4 bases at J, with 14 bases between the two ends. In germline, CDR1 is SNHLY, CDR2 FYNNEI. The DNA for the CDR3 is TGTGCCAGCAGTGTAAACAGGGCCTTGTACGAGCAGTACTTC. As protein: CASSVNRALYEQYF.

The J gene is TRBJ1-4, the V gene TRBV30; possibly TRBD1 for D (5 bases). Trimming removed 3 bases from V and 1 base from J, with 15 bases in between. This CDR3 comprises 16 residues. CDR1 and CDR2 from the germline V gene are GTSNPN and SVGIG (reference sequence). CDR3 loop: CAWRTRAGETNEKLFF. CDR3 nucleotide sequence: TGTGCCTGGAGGACCAGGGCGGGTGAAACTAATGAAAAACTGTTTTTT.

This chain links TRBV29-1 with TRBJ2-1; D gene ambiguous. Trimming pared 6 bases from V and 6 bases from J, leaving 27 bases between. CDR3 size: 17 residues. In germline, CDR1 is SQVTM, CDR2 ANQGSEA. DNA of the CDR3: TGCAGCGTCAACCCACCAGTCCGGCGAGACTTGGGCAATGAGCAGTTCTTC. This translates into CSVNPPVRRDLGNEQFF.

The genes are TRBV18 and TRBJ1-3; 7 bases are shared with TRBD1. From germline, CDR1 is KGHSH and CDR2 LQKENI. With V trimmed by 8 bases and J by 0 bases, 7 bases remained unmatched. The CDR3 loop spans 15 amino acids. CDR3 DNA sequence: TGTGCCAGCACGCTCGGGACAGCCTCTGGAAACACCATATATTTT. Translated: CASTLGTASGNTIYF.

This sequence joins TRBV7-9 and TRBJ2-1; 12 positions match TRBD2. The CDR3 has 15 residues. The V segment lost 5 bases and the J segment 8 bases; nucleotides outside the gene matches: 7. Germline CDR1 and CDR2: SEHNR and FQNEAQ (reference sequence). The CDR3, as DNA: TGTGCCAGCAGCCAAGGGACTAGCGGGTGGGATGAGCAGTTCTTC. Translated: CASSQGTSGWDEQFF.

V usage is TRBV10-2 and J usage is TRBJ2-5; D is tentatively TRBD1 or TRBD2 (5 bases each). This CDR3 has 14 residues. The germline gives CDR1 WSHSY, CDR2 SAAADI. Trimming stripped 7 bases from V and 1 base from J, with 13 bases between. CDR3 amino acids: CASNNPGTQETQYF. DNA for the CDR3: TGCGCCAGCAACAATCCCGGGACCCAAGAGACCCAGTACTTC.

This clonotype has a handful of counts. The chain recombines TRBV25-1 with TRBJ2-7, with TRBD1 matching over 9 bases. The CDR3 is made up of 15 amino acids. The germline V gene encodes CDR1 MGHDK and CDR2 SYGVNS. V lost 4 bases and J lost 2; bases outside the gene matches: 6. CDR3 nucleotides: TGTGCCAGCAGTGCGACCGGGACAGGGACCTACGAGCAGTACTTC. This translates into CASSATGTGTYEQYF.

This rearrangement joins TRBV18 to TRBJ1-1; D unclear. V lost 1 base and J lost 5, with 11 bases in between. This CDR3 has 14 residues. Germline CDR1 KGHSH, CDR2 LQKENI. CDR3 residues: CASSPREGGTEAFF. In DNA form, the CDR3 reads TGTGCCAGCTCACCACGGGAAGGTGGGACTGAAGCTTTCTTT. The full variable domain, in which reference TRBV18 and TRBJ1-1 provide the parts outside the CDR3, is NAGVMQNPRHLVRRRGQEARLRCSPMKGHSHVYWYRQLPEEGLKFMVYLQKENIIDESGMPKERFSAEFPKEGPSILRIQQVVRGDSAAYFCASSPREGGTEAFFGQGTRLTVV.

The J gene is TRBJ1-1, the V gene TRBV6-2 or TRBV6-3; no reliable D call. The CDR3 has 12 residues. Germline V gene lookup returns CDR1 MNHEY and CDR2 SVGEGT. Trimming removed 2 bases from V and 3 bases from J, with 4 bases in between. Here the CDR3 DNA reads TGTGCCAGCAGTTACATTCACACTGAAGCTTTCTTT. This gives the protein CASSYIHTEAFF.

This rearrangement joins TRBV2 to TRBJ2-1, with a weak D call TRBD2 (6 bases). The CDR3 extends over 17 amino acids. The germline V and J ends were trimmed by 3 bases and 7 bases, with 22 bases remaining between them. Germline V gene data show CDR1 as SNHLY and CDR2 as FYNNEI. This CDR3 is CASSDMSWDFFKNEQFF. The DNA of the CDR3 is TGTGCCAGCAGTGACATGTCGTGGGACTTCTTCAAAAATGAGCAGTTCTTC.

This chain uses TRBV6-2 or TRBV6-3 with TRBJ1-5; no clear D gene. Per germline, CDR1 MNHEY and CDR2 SVGEGT. CDR3 size: 13 residues. V lost 5 bases and J lost 5, with 10 bases in between. The DNA of the CDR3 is TGTGCCAGCAGTACGGACGGTCATCAGCCCCAGCATTTT. Amino acids: CASSTDGHQPQHF.

The chain couples TRBV19 to TRBJ2-1; TRBD2 is a possible D gene (6 bases). The CDR3 length is 15 residues. Per germline, CDR1 LNHDA and CDR2 SQIVND (reference sequence). Deletions cut 4 bases from V and 3 bases from J, with 13 bases between. The chain's CDR3 is CASSTKLGLYNEQFF. In DNA, the CDR3 is TGTGCCAGTAGTACAAAACTGGGACTCTACAATGAGCAGTTCTTC.

This clonotype was detected once. This chain joins TRBV7-2 and TRBJ2-5; possible D gene TRBD2, 6 bases. V dropped 1 base and J dropped 4 bases, with 10 bases sitting between them. The V gene's germline CDR1 is SGHTA and CDR2 FQGNSA. This CDR3 region has 14 residues. CDR3 region: CASSLGWGVETQYF. As DNA, the CDR3 is TGTGCCAGCAGCTTAGGGTGGGGGGTAGAGACCCAGTACTTC.

V usage is TRBV7-2 and J usage is TRBJ2-2; D might be TRBD1 (6 bases). Trimming left V 6 bases short and J 7 bases short, with 15 bases between. Germline lookup yields CDR1 SGHTA and CDR2 FQGNSA. The CDR3 totals 14 residues. CDR3 region: CASSTGNWGGELFF. The CDR3 coding sequence is TGTGCCAGCAGTACAGGGAATTGGGGCGGGGAGCTGTTTTTT.

The chain couples TRBV3-1 to TRBJ2-6, with D hard to call. The germline gives CDR1 LGHDT, CDR2 YNNKEL (reference sequence). V dropped 6 bases and J dropped 4 bases, with 7 bases sitting between them. The CDR3 runs to 13 residues. The CDR3, as DNA: TGTGCCAGCAGGCGAAGGGGGGCCAACGTCCTGACTTTC. Translated, it gives CASRRRGANVLTF.